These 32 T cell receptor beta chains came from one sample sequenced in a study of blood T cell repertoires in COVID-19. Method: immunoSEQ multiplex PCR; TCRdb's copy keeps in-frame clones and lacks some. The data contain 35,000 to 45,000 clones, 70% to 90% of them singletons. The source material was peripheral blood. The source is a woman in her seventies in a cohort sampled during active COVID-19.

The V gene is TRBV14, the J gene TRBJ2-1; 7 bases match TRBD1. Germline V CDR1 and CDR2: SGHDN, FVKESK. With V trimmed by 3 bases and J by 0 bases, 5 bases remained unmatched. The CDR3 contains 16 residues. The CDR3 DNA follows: TGTGCCAGCAGCCAGTTGGGACAGAACTCCTACAATGAGCAGTTCTTC. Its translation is CASSQLGQNSYNEQFF.

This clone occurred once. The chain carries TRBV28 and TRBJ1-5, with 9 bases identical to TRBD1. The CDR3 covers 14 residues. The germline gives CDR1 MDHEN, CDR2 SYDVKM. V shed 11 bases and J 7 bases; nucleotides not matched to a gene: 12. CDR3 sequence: CAVYQQGAGQPQHF. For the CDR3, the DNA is TGTGCCGTATACCAACAGGGGGCAGGACAGCCCCAGCATTTT.

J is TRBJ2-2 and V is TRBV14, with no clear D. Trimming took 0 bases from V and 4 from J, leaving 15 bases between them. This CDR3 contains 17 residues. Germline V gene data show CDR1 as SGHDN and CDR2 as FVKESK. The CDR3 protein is CASSQDVFRFATGELFF. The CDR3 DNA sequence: TGTGCCAGCAGCCAAGATGTTTTCAGGTTCGCCACCGGGGAGCTGTTTTTT.

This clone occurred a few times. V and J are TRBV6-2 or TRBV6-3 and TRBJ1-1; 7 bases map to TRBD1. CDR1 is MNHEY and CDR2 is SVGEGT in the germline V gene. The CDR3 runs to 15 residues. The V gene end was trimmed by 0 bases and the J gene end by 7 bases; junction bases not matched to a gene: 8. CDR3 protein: CASSYSGQVGSEAFF. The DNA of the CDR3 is TGTGCCAGCAGTTACTCCGGACAGGTCGGGAGTGAAGCTTTCTTT.

CDR3: CASRLTRDYNEQFF. CDR3 nucleotides: TGTGCAAGTCGCTTAACTCGGGACTACAATGAGCAGTTCTTC. The gene calls are TRBV12-2 and TRBJ2-1; the D call of TRBD2 is as the table states it, not checked on the DNA. TRBV12-2 is annotated as a pseudogene. CDR3 size: 14 residues.

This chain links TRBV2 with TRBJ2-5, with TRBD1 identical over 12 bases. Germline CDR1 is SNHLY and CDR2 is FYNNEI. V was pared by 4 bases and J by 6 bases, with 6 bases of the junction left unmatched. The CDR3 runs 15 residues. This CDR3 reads CASSAGQGAPKTQYF. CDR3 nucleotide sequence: TGTGCCAGCAGTGCGGGACAGGGGGCGCCGAAGACCCAGTACTTC.

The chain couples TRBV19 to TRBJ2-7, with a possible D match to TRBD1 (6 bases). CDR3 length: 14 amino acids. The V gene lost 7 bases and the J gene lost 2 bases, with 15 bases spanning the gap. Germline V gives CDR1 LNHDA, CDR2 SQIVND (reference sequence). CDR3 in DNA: TGTGCCAGTATCTCCATTCAGGGGACCTACGAGCAGTACTTC. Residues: CASISIQGTYEQYF.

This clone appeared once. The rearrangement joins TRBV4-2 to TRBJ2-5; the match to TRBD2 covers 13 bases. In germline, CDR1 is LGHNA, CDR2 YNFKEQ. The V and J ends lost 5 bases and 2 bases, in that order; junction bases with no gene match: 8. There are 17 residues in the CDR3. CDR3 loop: CASSWTSGSNPQETQYF. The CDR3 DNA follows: TGTGCCAGCAGCTGGACTAGCGGGAGTAACCCTCAAGAGACCCAGTACTTC.

The CDR3 loop reads CASSGDGDEQFF. CDR3 sequence (DNA): TGTGCCAGCAGCGGTGACGGGGATGAGCAGTTCTTC. The rearrangement links TRBV2 to TRBJ2-1; a possible D gene is TRBD2 (5 bases). The CDR3 loop spans 12 amino acids. V lost 6 bases and J 8 bases, leaving 11 bases between the germline ends. CDR1 is SNHLY, CDR2 FYNNEI, per germline.

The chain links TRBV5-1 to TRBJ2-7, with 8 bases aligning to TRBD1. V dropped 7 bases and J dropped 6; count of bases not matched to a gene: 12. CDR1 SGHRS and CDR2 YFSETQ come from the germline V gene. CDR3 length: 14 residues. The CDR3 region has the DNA TGCGCCAGCCGCGGTCAGGGGGCGCGTGGCGAGCAGTACTTC. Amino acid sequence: CASRGQGARGEQYF. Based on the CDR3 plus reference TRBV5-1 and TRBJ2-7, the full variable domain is KAGVTQTPRYLIKTRGQQVTLSCSPISGHRSVSWYQQTPGQGLQFLFEYFSETQRNKGNFPGRFSGRQFSNSRSEMNVSTLELGDSALYLCASRGQGARGEQYFGPGTRLTVT.

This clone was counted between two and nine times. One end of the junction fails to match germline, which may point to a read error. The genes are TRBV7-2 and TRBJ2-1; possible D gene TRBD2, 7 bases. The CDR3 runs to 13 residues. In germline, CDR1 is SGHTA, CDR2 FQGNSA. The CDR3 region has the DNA TGTGCCAGCAGCTTAGGGTCGGGCGGGGGCCGGATCTTC. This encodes CASSLGSGGGRIF.

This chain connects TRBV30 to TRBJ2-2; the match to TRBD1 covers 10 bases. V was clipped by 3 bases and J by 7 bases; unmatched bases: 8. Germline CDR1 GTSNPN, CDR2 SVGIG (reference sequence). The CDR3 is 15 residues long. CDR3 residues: CAWSSGTGAHGELFF. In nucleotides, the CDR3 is TGTGCCTGGAGCTCCGGGACAGGGGCGCACGGGGAGCTGTTTTTT.

CDR3 sequence (DNA): TGTGCCAGCAGTAGCGGGAGCACCTACAATGAGCAGTTCTTC. Amino acid sequence: CASSSGSTYNEQFF. The gene calls are TRBV9 and TRBJ2-1; 9 nucleotides line up with TRBD2. This CDR3 has 14 amino acids. Germline V CDR1 and CDR2: SGDLS, YYNGEE. V trimming: 5 bases; J trimming: 2 bases; junction bases outside the gene matches: 2.

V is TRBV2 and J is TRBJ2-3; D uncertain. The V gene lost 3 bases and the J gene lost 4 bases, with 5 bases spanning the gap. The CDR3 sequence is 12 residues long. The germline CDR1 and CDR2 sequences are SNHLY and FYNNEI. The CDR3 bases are TGTGCCAGCAGTGAGGGCGCAGATACGCAGTATTTT. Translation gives CASSEGADTQYF. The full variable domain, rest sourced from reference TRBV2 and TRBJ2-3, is EPEVTQTPSHQVTQMGQEVILRCVPISNHLYFYWYRQILGQKVEFLVSFYNNEISEKSEIFDDQFSVERPDGSNFTLKIRSTKLEDSAMYFCASSEGADTQYFGPGTRLTVL.

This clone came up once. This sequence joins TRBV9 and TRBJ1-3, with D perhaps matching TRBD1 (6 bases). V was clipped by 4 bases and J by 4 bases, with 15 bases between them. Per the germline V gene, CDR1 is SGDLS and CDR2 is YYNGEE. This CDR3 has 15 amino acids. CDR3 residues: CASSSSPGTGNTIYF. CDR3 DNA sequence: TGTGCCAGCAGCTCCAGTCCCGGGACAGGAAACACCATATATTTT. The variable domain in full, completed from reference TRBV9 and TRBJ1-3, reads DSGVTQTPKHLITATGQRVTLRCSPRSGDLSVYWYQQSLDQGLQFLIQYYNGEERAKGNILERFSAQQFPDLHSELNLSSLELGDSALYFCASSSSPGTGNTIYFGEGSWLTVV.

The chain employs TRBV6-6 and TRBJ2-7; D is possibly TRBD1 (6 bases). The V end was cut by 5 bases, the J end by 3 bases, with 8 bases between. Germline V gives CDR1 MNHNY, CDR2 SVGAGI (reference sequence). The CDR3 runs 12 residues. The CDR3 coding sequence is TGTGCCAGCAGTGTACAGGGCTACGAGCAGTACTTC. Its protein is CASSVQGYEQYF.

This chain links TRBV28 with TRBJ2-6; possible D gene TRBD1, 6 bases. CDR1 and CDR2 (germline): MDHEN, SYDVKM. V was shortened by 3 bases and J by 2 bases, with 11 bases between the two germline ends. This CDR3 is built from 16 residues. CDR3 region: CASSLAGAPGANVLTF. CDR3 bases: TGTGCCAGCAGTTTGGCAGGGGCGCCTGGGGCCAACGTCCTGACTTTC. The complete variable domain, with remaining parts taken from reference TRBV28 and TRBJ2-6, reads DVKVTQSSRYLVKRTGEKVFLECVQDMDHENMFWYRQDPGLGLRLIYFSYDVKMKEKGDIPEGYSVSREKKERFSLILESASTNQTSMYLCASSLAGAPGANVLTFGAGSRLTVL.

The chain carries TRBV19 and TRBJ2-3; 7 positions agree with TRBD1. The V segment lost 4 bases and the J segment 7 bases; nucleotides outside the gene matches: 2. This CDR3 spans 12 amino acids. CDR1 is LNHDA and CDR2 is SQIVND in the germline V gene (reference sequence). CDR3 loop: CASSRQGNTQYF. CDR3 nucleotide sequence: TGTGCCAGTAGTAGACAGGGCAATACGCAGTATTTT.

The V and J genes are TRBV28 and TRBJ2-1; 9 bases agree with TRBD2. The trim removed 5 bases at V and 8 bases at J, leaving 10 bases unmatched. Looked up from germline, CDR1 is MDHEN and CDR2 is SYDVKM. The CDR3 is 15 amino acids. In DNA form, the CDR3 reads TGTGCCAGCAGTCCAAGCGGGAGGCGGGCCCATGAGCAGTTCTTC. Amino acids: CASSPSGRRAHEQFF. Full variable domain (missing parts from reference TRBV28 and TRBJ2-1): DVKVTQSSRYLVKRTGEKVFLECVQDMDHENMFWYRQDPGLGLRLIYFSYDVKMKEKGDIPEGYSVSREKKERFSLILESASTNQTSMYLCASSPSGRRAHEQFFGPGTRLTVL.

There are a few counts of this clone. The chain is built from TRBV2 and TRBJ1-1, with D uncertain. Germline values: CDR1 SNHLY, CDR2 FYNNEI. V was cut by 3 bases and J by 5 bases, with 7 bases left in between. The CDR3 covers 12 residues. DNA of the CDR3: TGTGCCAGCAGTGATCAGTCGACTGAAGCTTTCTTT. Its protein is CASSDQSTEAFF.

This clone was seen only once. CDR3 DNA: TGCGCCAGCAGTCAATTAACTACCGGGGAGCTGTTTTTT. Translation gives CASSQLTTGELFF. This sequence joins TRBV23-1 and TRBJ2-2, with D hard to call. TRBV23-1 is given ORF status, its function remaining uncertain. Trimming took 1 base from V and 5 from J, leaving 5 bases between them. CDR3 size: 13 residues.

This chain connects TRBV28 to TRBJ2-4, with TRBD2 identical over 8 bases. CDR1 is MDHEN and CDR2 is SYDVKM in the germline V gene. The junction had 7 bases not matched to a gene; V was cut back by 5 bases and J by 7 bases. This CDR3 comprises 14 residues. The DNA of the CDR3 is TGTGCCAGCAGTCGAAGCGGGAGTGGGAACATTCAGTACTTC. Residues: CASSRSGSGNIQYF. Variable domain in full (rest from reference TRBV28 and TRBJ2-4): DVKVTQSSRYLVKRTGEKVFLECVQDMDHENMFWYRQDPGLGLRLIYFSYDVKMKEKGDIPEGYSVSREKKERFSLILESASTNQTSMYLCASSRSGSGNIQYFGAGTRLSVL.

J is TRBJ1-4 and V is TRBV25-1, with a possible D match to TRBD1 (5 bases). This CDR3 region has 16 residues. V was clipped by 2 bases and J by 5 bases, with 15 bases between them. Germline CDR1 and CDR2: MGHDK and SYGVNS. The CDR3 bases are TGTGCCAGCAGTGAAGGAACCACGGCAGGGAATGAAAAACTGTTTTTT. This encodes CASSEGTTAGNEKLFF.

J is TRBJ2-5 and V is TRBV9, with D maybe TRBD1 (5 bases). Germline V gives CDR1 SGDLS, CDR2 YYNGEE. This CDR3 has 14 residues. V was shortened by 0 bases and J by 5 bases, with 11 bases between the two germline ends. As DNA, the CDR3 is TGTGCCAGCAGCGTAGGGGCAGGGCAGGAGACCCAGTACTTC. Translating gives CASSVGAGQETQYF.

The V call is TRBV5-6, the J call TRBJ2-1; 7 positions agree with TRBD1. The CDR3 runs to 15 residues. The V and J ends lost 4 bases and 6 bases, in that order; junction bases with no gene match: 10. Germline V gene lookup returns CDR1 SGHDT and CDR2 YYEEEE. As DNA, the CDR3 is TGTGCCAGCAGCGCCGGGACAGTGTCCAGCAATGAGCAGTTCTTC. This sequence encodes CASSAGTVSSNEQFF.

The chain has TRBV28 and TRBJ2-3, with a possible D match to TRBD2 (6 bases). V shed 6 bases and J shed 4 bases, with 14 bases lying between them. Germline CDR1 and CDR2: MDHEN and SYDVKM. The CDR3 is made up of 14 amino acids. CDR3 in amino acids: CASRMGGMADTQYF. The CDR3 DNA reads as TGTGCCAGCAGGATGGGCGGGATGGCAGATACGCAGTATTTT.

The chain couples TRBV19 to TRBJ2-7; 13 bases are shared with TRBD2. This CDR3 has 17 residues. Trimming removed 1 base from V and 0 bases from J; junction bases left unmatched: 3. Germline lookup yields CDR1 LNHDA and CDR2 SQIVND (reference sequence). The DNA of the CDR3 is TGTGCCAGTAGTATAGGACTAGCGGGAGGTTTCTCCTACGAGCAGTACTTC. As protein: CASSIGLAGGFSYEQYF.

CDR3 sequence reads: CASSQASGLAGPLEQYF. CDR3 in DNA: TGTGCCAGCAGCCAAGCTTCAGGACTAGCGGGACCTTTGGAGCAGTACTTC. The chain is built from TRBV4-2 and TRBJ2-7, with 12 nucleotides matching TRBD2. This CDR3 contains 17 residues. From germline, CDR1 is LGHNA and CDR2 YNFKEQ. The V and J ends lost 1 base and 7 bases, in that order; junction bases with no gene match: 11.

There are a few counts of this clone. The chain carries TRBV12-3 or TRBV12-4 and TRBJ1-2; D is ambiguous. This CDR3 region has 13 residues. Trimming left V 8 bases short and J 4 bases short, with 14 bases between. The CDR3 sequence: CASVGRGTYGYTF. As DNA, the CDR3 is TGTGCCAGCGTCGGGCGGGGTACCTATGGCTACACCTTC.

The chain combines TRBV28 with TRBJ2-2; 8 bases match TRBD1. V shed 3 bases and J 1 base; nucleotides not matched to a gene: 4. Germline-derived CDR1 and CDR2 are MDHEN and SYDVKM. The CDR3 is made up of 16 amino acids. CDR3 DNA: TGTGCCAGCAGTTTTTCCGGGACAGGGAACACCGGGGAGCTGTTTTTT. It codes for CASSFSGTGNTGELFF.

The CDR3: CASSQGRIQGAEAFF. In DNA form, the CDR3 reads TGTGCCAGCAGCCAAGGAAGAATACAGGGGGCTGAAGCTTTCTTT. This sequence joins TRBV3-1 (or the pseudogene TRBV3-2) and TRBJ1-1, with 8 bases fitting TRBD1. The J segment lost 6 bases and the V segment lost 1 base, leaving 7 bases of the junction unmatched. This CDR3 spans 15 amino acids. CDR1 LGHDT and CDR2 YNNKEL come from the germline V gene (reference sequence).

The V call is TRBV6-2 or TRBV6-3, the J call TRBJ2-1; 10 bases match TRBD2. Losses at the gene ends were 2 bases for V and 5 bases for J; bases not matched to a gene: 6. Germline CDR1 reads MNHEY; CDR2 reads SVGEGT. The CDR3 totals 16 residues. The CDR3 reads CASSYVLAGVDNEQFF. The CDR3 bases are TGTGCCAGCAGTTACGTTCTAGCGGGAGTAGACAATGAGCAGTTCTTC.